Sequencing of this T cell receptor beta chain was carried out in a study of Graves' ophthalmopathy and Graves' hyperthyroidism. Transcripts of RNA were the source for amplifying TCR beta CDR3 regions. First-round RT-PCR relied on HTBI primers, and a second-round multiplex PCR came next. TCRdb processed the multiplex PCR reads anew with MiXCR; each CDR3 protein has one entry. This sample has hundreds of thousands of distinct CDR3 sequences, with 20% to 25% found just once. Clinicians made diagnoses from clinical symptoms, serum thyroxine, TRAb, thyroid ultrasound and orbital computed tomography. The starting material, approximately 10 ml of fresh peripheral blood, provided the PBMCs. A remark on this clonotype: What it binds is unknown.

The germline V gene has CDR1 SQVTM and CDR2 ANQGSEA. V gave up 4 bases and J gave up 2 bases; unmatched junction bases: 1. CDR3 length equals 13 residues. Broader study findings: Most clonotypes expanded in thyroid above 0.001 frequency were present in blood too. Ophthalmopathy and stable hyperthyroidism were discriminated by a 13-signature model, with over 85% sensitivity and 81.08% specificity.

This sequence originates from a woman aged 45 to 65 with Graves' ophthalmopathy. Sequenced: peripheral blood. This rearrangement joins TRBV29-1 to TRBJ2-7; TRBD2 aligns across 11 bases. DNA of the CDR3: TGCAGCGTTGTACTAGCGGGGGCCTACGAGCAGTACTTC. Amino acids: CSVVLAGAYEQYF.